Listed here are 24 T cell receptor beta chains from one sample, sequenced in a study of a mutant IDH1 vaccine in newly diagnosed glioma. Noted time point: baseline, week 1 (first vaccination visit). Treatment here: pre-vaccination baseline after standard-of-care therapy. Profiled with immunoSEQ multiplex PCR; TCRdb holds only in-frame clones, not every one. The table shows 80,000 to 100,000 clones, with roughly 78% occurring only once. The input for sequencing was PBMCs, taken from a glioma patient treated with radiotherapy, temozolomide or both. The receptor set was obtained from a man aged 35 to 55 with glioma.

This chain links TRBV6-1 with TRBJ2-5; 7 nucleotides match TRBD2. The CDR3 is made up of 15 amino acids. J gave up 2 bases and V 6 bases, and 9 bases lay outside the gene matches. In germline, CDR1 is MNHNS, CDR2 SASEGT. This CDR3 reads CASRRAGSPQETQYF. The CDR3 coding sequence is TGTGCCAGCAGGAGAGCGGGGTCCCCGCAAGAGACCCAGTACTTC.

The chain joins TRBV7-6 to TRBJ2-3; no clear D gene. Germline V CDR1 and CDR2: SGHVS, FNYEAQ. The CDR3 extends over 14 amino acids. The ends were cut back, 4 bases at V and 2 bases at J, with 10 bases in the middle. The DNA for the CDR3 is TGTGCCAGCAGCTCCGGGCAACCCACAGATACGCAGTATTTT. Protein product: CASSSGQPTDTQYF.

V usage is TRBV9 and J usage is TRBJ2-5, with 9 positions matching TRBD1. The CDR3 is 15 residues long. Germline values: CDR1 SGDLS, CDR2 YYNGEE. V lost 4 bases to trimming and J lost 5 bases; unmatched junction nucleotides: 9. CDR3 DNA: TGTGCCAGCAGCCCGGACAGGGGCGCTGGTGAGACCCAGTACTTC. It yields the protein CASSPDRGAGETQYF.

This clone has just one count. The chain links TRBV4-1 to TRBJ1-2, with no clear D. V was pared by 1 base and J by 8 bases, with 11 bases between. The CDR3 runs to 13 residues. The germline gives CDR1 MGHRA, CDR2 YSYEKL. CDR3 in amino acids: CASSQVGGGGYTF. The CDR3 nucleotides read TGCGCCAGCAGCCAAGTGGGTGGCGGCGGCTACACCTTC.

The chain is built from TRBV27 and TRBJ1-3, with TRBD1 identical over 10 bases. V lost 2 bases to trimming and J lost 5 bases; unmatched junction nucleotides: 9. Germline-derived CDR1 and CDR2 are MNHEY and SMNVEV (reference sequence). The CDR3 covers 17 residues. The CDR3 spells CASSLKGGQGTRNTIYF. The CDR3, as DNA: TGTGCCAGCAGTTTAAAGGGGGGACAGGGGACGCGAAACACCATATATTTT.

The chain has TRBV30 and TRBJ2-2; the D is unclear. V gave up 0 bases and J gave up 3 bases, with 5 bases separating them. Germline V lookup: CDR1 GTSNPN, CDR2 SVGIG (reference sequence). The CDR3 loop spans 13 amino acids. In DNA, the CDR3 is TGTGCCTGGAGTGTACTTCACACCGGGGAGCTGTTTTTT. This gives the protein CAWSVLHTGELFF.

This clone was recorded once. DNA of the CDR3: TGTGCCAGCAGCCCTAGCGGCATCAGCACAGATACGCAGTATTTT. Its protein is CASSPSGISTDTQYF. The rearrangement joins TRBV7-9 to TRBJ2-3, with TRBD2 identical over 7 bases. This CDR3 region has 15 residues. The trim removed 5 bases at V and 0 bases at J, leaving 5 bases unmatched. Germline values: CDR1 SEHNR, CDR2 FQNEAQ (reference sequence).

This sequence joins TRBV7-2 and TRBJ2-2; TRBD2 matches at 8 bases. The CDR3 sequence is 17 residues long. V lost 5 bases to trimming and J lost 0 bases; unmatched junction nucleotides: 8. CDR1 SGHTA and CDR2 FQGNSA come from the germline V gene. DNA for the CDR3: TGTGCCAGCAGCGCACATAGCGGGGCCCCGAACACCGGGGAGCTGTTTTTT. This encodes CASSAHSGAPNTGELFF.

The V call is TRBV7-9, the J call TRBJ2-1; D uncertain. CDR1 and CDR2 (germline): SEHNR, FQNEAQ (reference sequence). Trimming removed 3 bases from V and 9 bases from J, with 6 bases in between. The CDR3 runs 11 residues. CDR3 in amino acids: CASSFDFEQFF. The DNA for the CDR3 is TGTGCCAGCAGCTTCGACTTTGAGCAGTTCTTC. The complete variable domain, with remaining parts taken from reference TRBV7-9 and TRBJ2-1, reads DTGVSQNPRHKITKRGQNVTFRCDPISEHNRLYWYRQTLGQGPEFLTYFQNEAQLEKSRLLSDRFSAERPKGSFSTLEIQRTEQGDSAMYLCASSFDFEQFFGPGTRLTVL.

V and J are TRBV30 and TRBJ1-1; D is possibly TRBD1 (6 bases). Per germline, CDR1 GTSNPN and CDR2 SVGIG (reference sequence). Between the trimmed V and J ends, which lost 2 bases and 0 bases, there was a span of 13 bases. The CDR3 has 15 residues. CDR3 in amino acids: CAWSFRGTVNTEAFF. CDR3 DNA sequence: TGTGCCTGGAGTTTTAGGGGGACGGTGAACACTGAAGCTTTCTTT.

The chain recombines TRBV4-1 with TRBJ1-2; possible D gene TRBD1, 6 bases. Germline V gives CDR1 MGHRA, CDR2 YSYEKL. CDR3 size: 16 residues. V lost 2 bases and J lost 5, with 18 bases in between. This chain's CDR3 is CASSQTKQPGDYGYTF. In nucleotides, the CDR3 is TGCGCCAGCAGCCAAACCAAACAACCAGGGGATTATGGCTACACCTTC.

The V and J genes are TRBV11-2 and TRBJ1-4; a possible D gene is TRBD1 (5 bases). CDR1 and CDR2 from the germline V gene are SGHAT and FQNNGV. The CDR3 totals 13 residues. V was pared by 0 bases and J by 7 bases, with 6 bases between. CDR3 bases: TGTGCCAGCAGCTTAGAAGGGGTTGAAAAACTGTTTTTT. Residues: CASSLEGVEKLFF.

This clone was recorded once. V and J are TRBV25-1 and TRBJ1-1, with D unclear. The germline V and J ends were trimmed by 4 bases and 5 bases, with 17 bases remaining between them. Germline V gene sequence: CDR1 MGHDK, CDR2 SYGVNS. The CDR3 spans 15 residues. This CDR3 is CASSVGFGVRTEAFF. The CDR3 bases are TGTGCCAGCAGTGTGGGATTCGGGGTGAGGACTGAAGCTTTCTTT.

The chain has TRBV6-5 and TRBJ1-6, with TRBD1 matching over 9 bases. There are 16 residues in the CDR3. J gave up 8 bases and V 1 base, and 6 bases lay outside the gene matches. The germline CDR1 and CDR2 sequences are MNHEY and SVGAGI. CDR3 in amino acids: CASSYWGQGRDSPLHF. Written as DNA, the CDR3 is TGTGCCAGCAGTTACTGGGGACAGGGCAGGGATTCACCCCTCCACTTT.

Here the CDR3 DNA reads TGTGCCAGCAGCTTCGACAGCACTAACACTGAAGCTTTCTTT. It codes for CASSFDSTNTEAFF. The chain uses TRBV13 and TRBJ1-1; D is perhaps TRBD1 (5 bases). Germline assignment: CDR1 PRHDT and CDR2 FYEKMQ (reference sequence). Trimming took off 3 bases at V and 2 bases at J, with 10 bases between the two ends. The CDR3 covers 14 residues.

V and J are TRBV5-4 and TRBJ1-5; 9 bases map to TRBD1. This CDR3 has 17 amino acids. CDR1 is SGHNT, CDR2 YYREEE, per germline (reference sequence). The junction had 10 bases not matched to a gene; V was cut back by 3 bases and J by 3 bases. CDR3 in DNA: TGTGCCAGCAGCTCACTCCGGACAGGGGTCTACAATCAGCCCCAGCATTTT. As protein: CASSSLRTGVYNQPQHF.

This clone has only one observation. V and J are TRBV27 and TRBJ2-1; D might be TRBD2 (6 bases). The V and J ends lost 3 bases and 6 bases respectively, with 18 bases between them. The germline CDR1 and CDR2 sequences are MNHEY and SMNVEV (reference sequence). This CDR3 comprises 16 residues. CDR3 nucleotide sequence: TGTGCCAGCAGTTTGGGCCCCGGGAGTGGCTTCAATGAGCAGTTCTTC. Protein sequence: CASSLGPGSGFNEQFF.

This clone has more than one count but fewer than ten. The V and J genes are TRBV7-2 and TRBJ2-5; 8 bases are shared with TRBD2. This CDR3 comprises 16 residues. V was pared by 0 bases and J by 2 bases, with 5 bases of the junction left unmatched. Germline V gene data show CDR1 as SGHTA and CDR2 as FQGNSA. CDR3 in amino acids: CASSLAGASGQETQYF. CDR3 coding DNA: TGTGCCAGCAGCTTAGCAGGGGCTAGCGGGCAAGAGACCCAGTACTTC.

This chain uses TRBV23-1 with TRBJ1-2, with D possibly TRBD1 on 6 matching bases. TRBV23-1 is noted as an ORF with a role that remains uncertain. The CDR3 has 15 amino acids. The V end lost 0 bases, the J end lost 8 bases, and 16 bases lay between the germline ends. As DNA, the CDR3 is TGCGCCAGCAGTCAATCAAGGGGGGCTAGTGGAGGCTACACCTTC. Protein product: CASSQSRGASGGYTF.

Here the CDR3 reads CASSLTGVGSGELFF. In nucleotides, the CDR3 is TGTGCCAGCAGTCTGACAGGGGTTGGCTCCGGGGAGCTGTTTTTT. V and J are TRBV27 and TRBJ2-2, with 8 bases that match TRBD1. This CDR3 spans 15 amino acids. J lost 6 bases, V lost 5 bases, and 8 bases had no gene match. Germline CDR1 is MNHEY and CDR2 is SMNVEV (reference sequence).

On this clone: At one of its ends the junction is not consistent with the germline gene, which may arise from a read error. The chain is built from TRBV30 and TRBJ1-2; D perhaps matches TRBD1 (6 bases). The CDR3 covers 16 residues. Germline-derived CDR1 and CDR2 are GTSNPN and SVGIG (reference sequence). The CDR3: CAWGTLWGPKRHGYIF. The CDR3 coding sequence is TGTGCCTGGGGAACTCTCTGGGGGCCGAAACGGCATGGCTACATCTTC.

This clone was detected a few times. Additional DNA sequences in this sample encode the identical CDR3. The chain links TRBV27 to TRBJ2-7, with TRBD1 matching 8 bases. The length of the CDR3 is 14 residues. The V and J ends lost 6 bases and 0 bases, in that order; junction bases with no gene match: 4. CDR1 and CDR2 from the germline V gene are MNHEY and SMNVEV (reference sequence). This CDR3 reads CASRPGQVSYEQYF. CDR3 sequence (DNA): TGTGCCAGCAGACCGGGACAGGTCTCCTACGAGCAGTACTTC.

The chain recombines TRBV6-4 with TRBJ2-2; 12 bases align to TRBD2. This CDR3 region has 16 residues. Per the germline V gene, CDR1 is MRHNA and CDR2 is SNTAGT. Trimming cost V 2 bases and J 5 bases; bases outside gene matches: 3. CDR3 nucleotides: TGTGCCAGCAGTGACGTGGGACTAGCGGGTACCGGGGAGCTGTTTTTT. Translation gives CASSDVGLAGTGELFF.

This clone was found once. The rearrangement uses TRBV29-1 and TRBJ2-2, with no clear D. Germline loops: CDR1 SQVTM, CDR2 ANQGSEA. Trimming removed 4 bases at V and 4 bases at J, with 4 bases between. The CDR3 totals 11 residues. The chain's CDR3 is CSVGGTGELFF. The DNA of the CDR3 is TGCAGCGTTGGGGGCACCGGGGAGCTGTTTTTT.